This TCR beta chain was obtained from a study of CD8+ T cells in alopecia areata. The overall study: Severity among treated patients was scored by the percentage of scalp area affected. Study-level results: Sequences from scalp samples also cover resident alphabeta T cells of normal skin. Among the 100 top clones, expanded CD8+ clones, like scalp clonality, were significantly decreased by tofacitinib.

Treatment indicated: oral pan-JAK inhibitor, 5-10 mg twice daily. RNA was extracted and reverse transcribed into cDNA as the sequencing template. Method: immunoSEQ multiplex PCR; TCRdb's copy keeps in-frame clones and lacks some. The sample shows 110,000 to 150,000 clones, 86% of them seen only once. Notes on this clone: Its antigen is as yet unknown.

The specimen was CD8+ T cells sorted from blood, collected at week 4, from a patient treated with tofacitinib. This receptor was taken from a human donor with alopecia areata.

The CDR3 region has the DNA TGTGCCAGCAGCCTCACTGAAACCTACGAGCAGTACTTC. It specifies CASSLTETYEQYF. The chain joins TRBV6-5 to TRBJ2-7; no reliable D call. Germline CDR1 MNHEY, CDR2 SVGAGI. The CDR3 contains 13 residues. V gave up 6 bases and J gave up 2 bases, with 11 bases separating them.